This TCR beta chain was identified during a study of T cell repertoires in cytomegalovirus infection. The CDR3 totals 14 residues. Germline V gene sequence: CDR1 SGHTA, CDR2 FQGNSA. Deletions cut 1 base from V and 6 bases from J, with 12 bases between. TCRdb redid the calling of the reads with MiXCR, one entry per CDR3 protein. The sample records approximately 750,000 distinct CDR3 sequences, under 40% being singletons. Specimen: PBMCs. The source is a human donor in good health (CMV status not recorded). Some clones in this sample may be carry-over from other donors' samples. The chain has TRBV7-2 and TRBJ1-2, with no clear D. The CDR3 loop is CASSLDGGRNGYTF. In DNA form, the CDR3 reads TGTGCCAGCAGCTTAGATGGAGGGAGGAATGGCTACACCTTC.